This TCR beta chain was captured in a study of T cell responses to AZD1222 COVID-19 vaccine. Per the germline V gene, CDR1 is SNHLY and CDR2 is FYNNEI. The length of the CDR3 is 11 residues. In regard to this clone: As yet, its antigen is unknown. One end of the junction is discordant with germline, which a read error may explain. Different DNA sequences within this sample yield the same CDR3.

Produced via immunoSEQ multiplex PCR; TCRdb's table is partial and in-frame only. The sample has around 250,000 clones; about 92% are singletons. Study-level points and caveats: Dominant at 160-218 and 743-854, vaccine-associated CD4 TCRs also spanned spike. Of spike-specific TCRs, nearly half reportedly target regions left unmutated in variants. An increase in Spike-specific TCR breadth and depth was observed after two AZD1222 doses. Mostly white British, mostly female donors; authors suggested clonal diversity may be underestimated.

The V call is TRBV2, the J call TRBJ2-7; D is possibly TRBD2 (6 bases). This sample comprised peripheral blood, obtained on day 0 of AZD1222 vaccination. The sequence was collected from an adult in good health. The CDR3 region is CASREAGEQYF. For the CDR3, the DNA is TGTGCCAGCAGGGAAGCGGGCGAGCAGTACTTC.